This T cell receptor (beta chain) derives from a study of monozygotic twins with inflammatory bowel disease. This CDR3 contains 19 residues. Germline V CDR1 and CDR2: DFQATT, SNEGSKA (reference sequence). The RNA usage for each TCR library was roughly 3,700 ng of total RNA. During cDNA synthesis, UMIs that each contained a 6-nucleotide sample barcode were added by means of template switching. TCRalpha and TCRbeta cDNA was put through two nested PCRs of approximately 17 and 9 cycles. TCRdb reprocessed the 5' RACE reads; each CDR3 protein has one entry and no DNA is given. The sample's table shows under 200,000 distinct CDR3 sequences.

This clonotype originated in a human donor with ulcerative colitis or Crohn's disease, or a healthy co-twin of an affected twin (not recorded which). Sequencing was done on a sample of blood. The gene calls are TRBV20-1 and TRBJ2-7; the D call of TRBD2 rests on TCRdb alone, since no DNA is present to check it. The CDR3 here is CSARGIRPLAGPLQGEQYF.